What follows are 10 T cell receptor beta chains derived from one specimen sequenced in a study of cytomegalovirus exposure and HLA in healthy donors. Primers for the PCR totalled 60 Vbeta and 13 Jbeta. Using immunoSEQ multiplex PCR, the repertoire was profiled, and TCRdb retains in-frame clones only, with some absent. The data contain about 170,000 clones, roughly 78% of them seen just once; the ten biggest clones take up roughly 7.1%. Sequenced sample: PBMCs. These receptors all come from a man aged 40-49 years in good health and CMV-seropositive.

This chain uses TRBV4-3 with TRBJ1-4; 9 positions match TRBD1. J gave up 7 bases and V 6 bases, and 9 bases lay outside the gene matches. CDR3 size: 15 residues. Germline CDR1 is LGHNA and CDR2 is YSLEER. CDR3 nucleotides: TGCGCCAGCAGTAGGGGGGACAGGGTTGGTGAAAAACTGTTTTTT. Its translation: CASSRGDRVGEKLFF.

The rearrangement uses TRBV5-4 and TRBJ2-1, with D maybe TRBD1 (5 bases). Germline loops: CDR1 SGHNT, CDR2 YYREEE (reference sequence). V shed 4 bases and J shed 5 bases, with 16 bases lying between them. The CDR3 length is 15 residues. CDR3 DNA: TGTGCCAGCAGCCCGCCCATTGTGGGGCACAATGAGCAGTTCTTC. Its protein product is CASSPPIVGHNEQFF.

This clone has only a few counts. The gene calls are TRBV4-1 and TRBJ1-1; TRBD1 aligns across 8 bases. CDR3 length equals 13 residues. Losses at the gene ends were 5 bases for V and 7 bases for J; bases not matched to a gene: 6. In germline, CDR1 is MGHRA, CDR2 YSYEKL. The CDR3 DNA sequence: TGCGCCAGCAGCGGGGGGGACAGGAATGAAGCTTTCTTT. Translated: CASSGGDRNEAFF.

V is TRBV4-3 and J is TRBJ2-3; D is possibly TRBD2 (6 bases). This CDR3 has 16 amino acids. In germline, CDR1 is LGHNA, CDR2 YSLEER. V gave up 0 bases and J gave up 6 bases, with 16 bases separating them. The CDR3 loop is CASSQDRPAGPDTQYF. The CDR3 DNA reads TGCGCCAGCAGCCAAGATAGACCCGCGGGGCCTGATACGCAGTATTTT.

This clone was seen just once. The CDR3 nucleotides are TGTGCCAGCAGTTCGCCCCGGGAGCAGTACTTC. Encoded protein: CASSSPREQYF. The chain joins TRBV2 to TRBJ2-7; D is ambiguous. Looked up from germline, CDR1 is SNHLY and CDR2 is FYNNEI. V lost 5 bases and J 7 bases, leaving 9 bases between the germline ends. The CDR3 consists of 11 residues.

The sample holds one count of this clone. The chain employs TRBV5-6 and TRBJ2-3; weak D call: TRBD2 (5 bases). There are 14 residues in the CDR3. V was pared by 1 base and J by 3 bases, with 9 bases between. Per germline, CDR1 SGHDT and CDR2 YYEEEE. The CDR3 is CASSLKGATDTQYF. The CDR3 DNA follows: TGTGCCAGCAGCTTGAAGGGAGCAACAGATACGCAGTATTTT.

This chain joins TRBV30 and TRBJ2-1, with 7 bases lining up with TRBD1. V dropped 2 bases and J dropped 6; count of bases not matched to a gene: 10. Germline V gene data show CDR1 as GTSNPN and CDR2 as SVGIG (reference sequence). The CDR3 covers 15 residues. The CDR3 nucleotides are TGTGCCTGGAGTCTCGGGACAGTGCTCGGCAATGAGCAGTTCTTC. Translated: CAWSLGTVLGNEQFF.

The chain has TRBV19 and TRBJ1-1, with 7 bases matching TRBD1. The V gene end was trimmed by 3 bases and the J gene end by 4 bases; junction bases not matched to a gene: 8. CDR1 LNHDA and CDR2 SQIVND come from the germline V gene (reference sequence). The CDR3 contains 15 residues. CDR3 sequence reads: CASSIFRQGTTEAFF. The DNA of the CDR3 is TGTGCCAGTAGTATCTTCCGACAGGGAACCACTGAAGCTTTCTTT.

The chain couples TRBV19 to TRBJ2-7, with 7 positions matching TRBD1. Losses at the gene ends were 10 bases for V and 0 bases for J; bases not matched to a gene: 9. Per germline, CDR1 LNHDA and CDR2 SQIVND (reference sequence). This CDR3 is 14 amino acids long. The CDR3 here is CATRTGVHSYEQYF. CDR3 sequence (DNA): TGTGCCACACGAACAGGGGTCCACTCCTACGAGCAGTACTTC.

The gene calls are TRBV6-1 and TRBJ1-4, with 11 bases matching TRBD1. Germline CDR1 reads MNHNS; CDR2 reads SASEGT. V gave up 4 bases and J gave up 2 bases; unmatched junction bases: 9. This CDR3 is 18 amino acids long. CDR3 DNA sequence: TGTGCCAGCAGTGGTAGGGACAGGGGGTCGCAGACTAATGAAAAACTGTTTTTT. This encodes CASSGRDRGSQTNEKLFF.